These 10 T cell receptor beta chains were all obtained from the same sample, sequenced in a study of blood T cell repertoires in COVID-19. Some clones are missing from TCRdb's copy, which holds only in-frame ones; the method was immunoSEQ multiplex PCR. The sample has 100,000 to 120,000 clones; roughly 70% are singletons. Material for sequencing was peripheral blood. These receptors all come from a woman aged 40 to 50 with acute or convalescent COVID-19.

This clone was detected a few times. The gene calls are TRBV13 and TRBJ1-2, with 10 bases identical to TRBD1. V gave up 2 bases and J gave up 4 bases; unmatched junction bases: 10. CDR1 PRHDT and CDR2 FYEKMQ come from the germline V gene (reference sequence). This CDR3 has 17 amino acids. CDR3 DNA sequence: TGTGCCAGCAGCTTAACGGGACAGGGGTCCCCTCTCTATGGCTACACCTTC. Translated: CASSLTGQGSPLYGYTF.

The gene calls are TRBV27 and TRBJ2-1, with D maybe TRBD1 (5 bases). The CDR3 sequence is 15 residues long. CDR1 is MNHEY and CDR2 is SMNVEV in the germline V gene (reference sequence). V was pared by 5 bases and J by 5 bases, with 16 bases between. This chain's CDR3 is CASSPLAQGHNEQFF. The CDR3 region has the DNA TGTGCCAGCAGTCCCCTGGCGCAGGGTCACAATGAGCAGTTCTTC.

The chain recombines TRBV28 with TRBJ2-7; D uncertain. Germline values: CDR1 MDHEN, CDR2 SYDVKM. Trimming cost V 7 bases and J 3 bases, with 13 bases left between them. This CDR3 region has 13 residues. In DNA form, the CDR3 reads TGTGCCAGCAAAGCCCACGGTGTCTACGAGCAGTACTTC. Protein product: CASKAHGVYEQYF. Full variable domain (outside the CDR3, taken from reference TRBV28 and TRBJ2-7): DVKVTQSSRYLVKRTGEKVFLECVQDMDHENMFWYRQDPGLGLRLIYFSYDVKMKEKGDIPEGYSVSREKKERFSLILESASTNQTSMYLCASKAHGVYEQYFGPGTRLTVT.

CDR3 protein: CASSYLPRQIYGYTF. For the CDR3, the DNA is TGTGCCAGCAGTTACCTGCCCCGACAAATCTATGGCTACACCTTC. The rearrangement links TRBV6-2 or TRBV6-3 to TRBJ1-2, with D uncertain. V was trimmed by 2 bases and J by 4 bases, leaving 14 bases between them. This CDR3 has 15 amino acids. CDR1 is MNHEY and CDR2 is SVGEGT in the germline V gene.

The rearrangement uses TRBV15 and TRBJ1-3; tentatively, D is TRBD1 (5 bases). V lost 2 bases, J lost 0 bases, and 14 bases lay in between. Germline V CDR1 and CDR2: LNHNV, YYDKDF (reference sequence). This CDR3 is built from 17 residues. The CDR3 DNA reads TGTGCCACCAGCAGAAAAGCAGGGCACCCCTCTGGAAACACCATATATTTT. This translates into CATSRKAGHPSGNTIYF.

This chain links TRBV9 with TRBJ1-6; TRBD1 aligns across 7 bases. V trimming: 3 bases; J trimming: 8 bases; junction bases outside the gene matches: 2. This CDR3 is built from 13 residues. The germline V gene encodes CDR1 SGDLS and CDR2 YYNGEE. The CDR3 here is CASSAQGYSPLHF. CDR3 sequence (DNA): TGTGCCAGCAGCGCACAGGGGTATTCACCCCTCCACTTT.

In this sample, this clone turned up a few times. V usage is TRBV5-6 and J usage is TRBJ1-2; 12 bases are a match to TRBD1. Germline lookup yields CDR1 SGHDT and CDR2 YYEEEE. V shed 0 bases and J 7 bases; nucleotides not matched to a gene: 13. The length of the CDR3 is 18 residues. This CDR3 is CASSLVGQGARGVAGYTF. For the CDR3, the DNA is TGTGCCAGCAGCTTGGTGGGACAGGGGGCGCGGGGTGTTGCTGGCTACACCTTC.

Ten or more counts support this clone. The gene calls are TRBV30 and TRBJ1-5; a weak D match, TRBD1 (6 bases). The V end was cut by 0 bases, the J end by 0 bases, with 27 bases between. The CDR3 sequence is 21 residues long. CDR1 is GTSNPN, CDR2 SVGIG, per germline (reference sequence). CDR3 sequence: CAWSVGQPLTGFLGSNQPQHF. CDR3 bases: TGTGCCTGGAGTGTAGGCCAGCCCCTGACAGGATTCTTAGGTAGCAATCAGCCCCAGCATTTT.

The V call is TRBV3-1 (or the pseudogene TRBV3-2), the J call TRBJ1-5; 7 bases are a match to TRBD1. With V trimmed by 4 bases and J by 4 bases, 4 bases remained unmatched. CDR1 and CDR2 (germline): LGHDT, YNNKEL (reference sequence). The CDR3 extends over 14 amino acids. This chain's CDR3 is CASSLQTGNQPQHF. CDR3 in DNA: TGTGCCAGCAGCCTCCAGACAGGGAATCAGCCCCAGCATTTT.

Ten or more counts support this clone. This chain uses TRBV3-1 (or the pseudogene TRBV3-2) with TRBJ2-3, with D perhaps matching TRBD2 (5 bases). CDR1 and CDR2 (germline): LGHDT, YNNKEL (reference sequence). V dropped 7 bases and J dropped 2 bases, with 16 bases sitting between them. The CDR3 is 15 amino acids. CDR3 nucleotides: TGTGCCAGCACCGATGGGTCCCGGGACACAGATACGCAGTATTTT. Translation gives CASTDGSRDTDTQYF.